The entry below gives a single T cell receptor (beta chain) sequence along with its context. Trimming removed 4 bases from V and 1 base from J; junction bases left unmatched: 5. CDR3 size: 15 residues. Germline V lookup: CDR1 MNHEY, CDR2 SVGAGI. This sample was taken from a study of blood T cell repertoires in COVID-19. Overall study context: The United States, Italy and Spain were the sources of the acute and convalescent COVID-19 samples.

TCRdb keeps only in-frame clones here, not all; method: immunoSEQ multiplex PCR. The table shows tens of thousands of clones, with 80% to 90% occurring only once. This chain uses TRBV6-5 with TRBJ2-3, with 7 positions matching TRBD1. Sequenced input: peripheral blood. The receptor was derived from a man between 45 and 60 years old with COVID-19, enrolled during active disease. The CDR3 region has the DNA TGTGCCAGCAGTTTTAATACAGGGGGCACAGATACGCAGTATTTT. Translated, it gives CASSFNTGGTDTQYF.